The 25 T cell receptor beta chains below come from one sample, sequenced in a study of blood T cell repertoires in COVID-19. TCRdb's table, derived via immunoSEQ multiplex PCR, lists solely in-frame clones and lacks some. The sample lists some 97,000 clones, 80% occurring once. What was sequenced was peripheral blood. These receptors originate from a woman in her 70s with acute or convalescent COVID-19.

The rearrangement uses TRBV3-1 (or the pseudogene TRBV3-2) and TRBJ1-3; TRBD1 aligns across 9 bases. Germline lookup yields CDR1 LGHDT and CDR2 YNNKEL (reference sequence). The CDR3 loop spans 16 amino acids. V shed 0 bases, J shed 11 bases, and the junction held 11 bases outside the gene matches. For the CDR3, the DNA is TGTGCCAGCAGCCAAGATTCGACAGGGGGTCCTCGACCCATATATTTT. The encoded protein is CASSQDSTGGPRPIYF.

The rearrangement uses TRBV7-6 and TRBJ1-4; D call uncertain. The CDR3 length is 19 residues. Trimming cost V 1 base and J 0 bases, with 18 bases left between them. Germline CDR1 reads SGHVS; CDR2 reads FNYEAQ. For the CDR3, the DNA is TGTGCCAGCAGCTTAGACAGCTATGCACGCCTGACAACTAATGAAAAACTGTTTTTT. This sequence encodes CASSLDSYARLTTNEKLFF.

This clone was seen a few times. The genes are TRBV7-8 and TRBJ2-7; 7 bases agree with TRBD1. CDR3 length equals 15 residues. Germline V lookup: CDR1 SGHVS, CDR2 FQNEAQ. J was trimmed by 1 base and V by 5 bases; bases with no gene match: 8. The CDR3 loop reads CASSGSGTDSYEQYF. CDR3 in DNA: TGTGCCAGCAGCGGATCCGGGACAGATTCCTACGAGCAGTACTTC.

The chain carries TRBV3-1 (or the pseudogene TRBV3-2) and TRBJ1-2; no firm D call. The CDR3 totals 15 residues. Trimming cost V 0 bases and J 2 bases, with 10 bases left between them. The V gene's germline CDR1 is LGHDT and CDR2 YNNKEL (reference sequence). In DNA form, the CDR3 reads TGTGCCAGCAGCCAAGATCCGACCGGGAACTATGGCTACACCTTC. Its protein product is CASSQDPTGNYGYTF.

V is TRBV18 and J is TRBJ1-3; TRBD1 agrees at 10 bases. The CDR3 has 16 amino acids. Unmatched junction bases numbered 3, after V lost 0 bases and J lost 4 bases. Germline V CDR1 and CDR2: KGHSH, LQKENI. The CDR3 spells CASSPPGQGTGNTIYF. The CDR3 DNA is TGTGCCAGCTCACCACCGGGACAGGGGACGGGAAACACCATATATTTT.

This chain joins TRBV3-1 (or the pseudogene TRBV3-2) and TRBJ1-1, with 9 bases identical to TRBD1. CDR1 is LGHDT, CDR2 YNNKEL, per germline (reference sequence). The CDR3 spans 16 residues. The V segment lost 4 bases and the J segment 4 bases; nucleotides outside the gene matches: 10. CDR3 in amino acids: CASSPGTGPLGTEAFF. The CDR3 DNA follows: TGTGCCAGCAGCCCCGGGACAGGGCCTTTGGGCACTGAAGCTTTCTTT.

The gene calls are TRBV6-5 and TRBJ1-2, with TRBD1 matching 8 bases. The CDR3 has 14 residues. CDR1 MNHEY and CDR2 SVGAGI come from the germline V gene. The J segment lost 7 bases and the V segment lost 7 bases, leaving 11 bases of the junction unmatched. Written as DNA, the CDR3 is TGTGCCAGCAACCAGGCGGGACAGGCATTTGGCTACACCTTC. Protein: CASNQAGQAFGYTF.

This chain joins TRBV27 and TRBJ1-1, with D uncertain. V was pared by 8 bases and J by 4 bases, with 17 bases between. Germline CDR1 reads MNHEY; CDR2 reads SMNVEV (reference sequence). The CDR3 has 14 residues. CDR3 residues: CASARGGTGTEAFF. CDR3 DNA sequence: TGTGCCAGCGCTCGTGGTGGAACGGGCACTGAAGCTTTCTTT.

This clone has only one observation. The chain recombines TRBV29-1 with TRBJ1-2; no firm D call. The length of the CDR3 is 14 residues. Germline V CDR1 and CDR2: SQVTM, ANQGSEA. The V end was cut by 3 bases, the J end by 4 bases, with 15 bases between. The CDR3 DNA follows: TGCAGCGTTGAGCCTCGGCAGGCTCGCTATGGCTACACCTTC. It encodes CSVEPRQARYGYTF. Complete variable domain (other parts from reference TRBV29-1 and TRBJ1-2): SAVISQKPSRDICQRGTSLTIQCQVDSQVTMMFWYRQQPGQSLTLIATANQGSEATYESGFVIDKFPISRPNLTFSTLTVSNMSPEDSSIYLCSVEPRQARYGYTFGSGTRLTVV.

Only one count was recorded for this clone. The J gene is TRBJ1-5, the V gene TRBV6-1; maybe TRBD1 (5 bases). This CDR3 comprises 17 residues. Germline CDR1 MNHNS, CDR2 SASEGT. V was trimmed by 2 bases and J by 2 bases, leaving 16 bases between them. CDR3 in amino acids: CASSEMFRGTGNQPQHF. For the CDR3, the DNA is TGTGCCAGCAGTGAAATGTTTCGGGGGACGGGCAATCAGCCCCAGCATTTT.

This clone has only a few counts. The rearrangement links TRBV19 to TRBJ1-1; 11 bases are shared with TRBD1. CDR3 length: 14 amino acids. V shed 4 bases, J shed 4 bases, and the junction held 2 bases outside the gene matches. The germline gives CDR1 LNHDA, CDR2 SQIVND (reference sequence). This CDR3 reads CASSTGTGGTEAFF. The CDR3 coding sequence is TGTGCCAGTAGTACCGGGACAGGGGGCACTGAAGCTTTCTTT. The whole variable domain, filled in from reference TRBV19 and TRBJ1-1, reads DGGITQSPKYLFRKEGQNVTLSCEQNLNHDAMYWYRQDPGQGLRLIYYSQIVNDFQKGDIAEGYSVSREKKESFPLTVTSAQKNPTAFYLCASSTGTGGTEAFFGQGTRLTVV.

The chain couples TRBV7-2 to TRBJ2-3, with D perhaps TRBD1 (6 bases). CDR3 length: 14 amino acids. The germline V gene has CDR1 SGHTA and CDR2 FQGNSA. With 7 bases removed from V and 5 bases from J, the gap between germline ends came to 16 bases. CDR3 DNA: TGTGCCAGCACCTTCAGCCAGGGGTTAGATACGCAGTATTTT. It yields the protein CASTFSQGLDTQYF. The complete variable domain, with remaining parts taken from reference TRBV7-2 and TRBJ2-3, reads GAGVSQSPSNKVTEKGKDVELRCDPISGHTALYWYRQSLGQGLEFLIYFQGNSAPDKSGLPSDRFSAERTGGSVSTLTIQRTQQEDSAVYLCASTFSQGLDTQYFGPGTRLTVL.

This rearrangement joins TRBV7-2 to TRBJ1-1; 10 nucleotides agree with TRBD1. Looked up from germline, CDR1 is SGHTA and CDR2 is FQGNSA. The CDR3 covers 15 residues. Trimming at V came to 0 bases and at J to 5 bases, leaving 3 bases not matched to a gene. The CDR3 region has the DNA TGTGCCAGCAGCTTAGCGACAGGGGGCCGGACTGAAGCTTTCTTT. Its protein product is CASSLATGGRTEAFF.

V is TRBV28 and J is TRBJ1-4, with no clear D. CDR1 MDHEN and CDR2 SYDVKM come from the germline V gene. The length of the CDR3 is 11 residues. V was trimmed by 5 bases and J by 8 bases, leaving 6 bases between them. This chain's CDR3 is CASSPREKLFF. The DNA of the CDR3 is TGTGCCAGCAGTCCTAGGGAAAAACTGTTTTTT.

The rearrangement joins TRBV7-3 to TRBJ1-2; TRBD1 matches at 8 bases. The V gene's germline CDR1 is SGHTA and CDR2 FQGTGA. This CDR3 comprises 16 residues. Trimming took 5 bases from V and 8 from J; bases not matched to a gene: 16. The CDR3 reads CASSPRTGPEFIGYTF. The CDR3 DNA is TGTGCCAGCAGCCCACGGACAGGGCCAGAATTTATCGGCTACACCTTC.

The chain recombines TRBV4-2 with TRBJ1-5, with D possibly TRBD1 on 5 matching bases. CDR1 and CDR2 (germline): LGHNA, YNFKEQ. The ends were cut back, 0 bases at V and 6 bases at J, with 12 bases in the middle. The length of the CDR3 is 15 residues. CDR3 in amino acids: CASSQDISGGQPQHF. CDR3 in DNA: TGTGCCAGCAGCCAAGACATTTCGGGGGGTCAGCCCCAGCATTTT.

The rearrangement uses TRBV18 and TRBJ1-4; D remains ambiguous. Germline values: CDR1 KGHSH, CDR2 LQKENI. CDR3 length: 15 residues. Deletions cut 3 bases from V and 0 bases from J, with 8 bases between. The CDR3 protein is CASSPRGSTNEKLFF. CDR3 sequence (DNA): TGTGCCAGCTCACCGCGAGGTTCAACTAATGAAAAACTGTTTTTT. Full variable domain (remainder filled in from reference TRBV18 and TRBJ1-4): NAGVMQNPRHLVRRRGQEARLRCSPMKGHSHVYWYRQLPEEGLKFMVYLQKENIIDESGMPKERFSAEFPKEGPSILRIQQVVRGDSAAYFCASSPRGSTNEKLFFGSGTQLSVL.

The rearrangement links TRBV7-2 to TRBJ2-1, with D perhaps matching TRBD1 (6 bases). The CDR3 contains 16 residues. Trimming left V 4 bases short and J 5 bases short, with 18 bases between. CDR1 is SGHTA and CDR2 is FQGNSA in the germline V gene. CDR3 protein: CASSSIDGQIDNEQFF. The CDR3 nucleotides are TGTGCCAGCAGCTCAATCGACGGACAGATAGACAATGAGCAGTTCTTC.

V is TRBV5-1 and J is TRBJ1-2, with D perhaps TRBD1 (5 bases). Germline V gene lookup returns CDR1 SGHRS and CDR2 YFSETQ. The CDR3 length is 12 residues. Between the trimmed V and J ends, which lost 2 bases and 6 bases, there was a span of 8 bases. The CDR3 coding sequence is TGCGCCAGCAGCTTCCAGGGCAATGGCTACACCTTC. Protein: CASSFQGNGYTF.

The chain uses TRBV30 and TRBJ1-5; 7 bases are a match to TRBD1. After removal of 1 base from V and 5 bases from J, the junction contained 2 bases not matched to a gene. CDR3 length equals 13 residues. From germline, CDR1 is GTSNPN and CDR2 SVGIG (reference sequence). Here the CDR3 DNA reads TGTGCCTGGAGTGACAGGGGCGATCAGCCCCAGCATTTT. This translates into CAWSDRGDQPQHF. The full variable domain, rest sourced from reference TRBV30 and TRBJ1-5, is SQTIHQWPATLVQPVGSPLSLECTVEGTSNPNLYWYRQAAGRGLQLLFYSVGIGQISSEVPQNLSASRPQDRQFILSSKKLLLSDSGFYLCAWSDRGDQPQHFGDGTRLSIL.

This chain links TRBV7-9 with TRBJ2-7; D gene ambiguous. Germline CDR1 and CDR2: SEHNR and FQNEAQ (reference sequence). V dropped 3 bases and J dropped 2 bases, with 11 bases sitting between them. The CDR3 loop spans 14 amino acids. The CDR3 sequence: CASSFGQIPYEQYF. DNA for the CDR3: TGTGCCAGCAGCTTTGGGCAGATTCCCTACGAGCAGTACTTC.

V and J are TRBV2 and TRBJ1-6, with unresolved D. Germline V CDR1 and CDR2: SNHLY, FYNNEI. The V gene lost 7 bases and the J gene lost 7 bases, with 8 bases spanning the gap. The CDR3 totals 12 residues. Here the CDR3 DNA reads TGTGCCAGCAATGGGGAGAATTCACCCCTCCACTTT. It specifies CASNGENSPLHF.

The DNA of the CDR3 is TGCGCCAGCAGCCAAGTCCCGGGACTAGCGGGGGGGTACGCCCCAGATACGCAGTATTTT. Translation: CASSQVPGLAGGYAPDTQYF. The rearrangement links TRBV4-1 to TRBJ2-3; 16 positions match TRBD2. The CDR3 has 20 residues. Per the germline V gene, CDR1 is MGHRA and CDR2 is YSYEKL. V was pared by 1 base and J by 4 bases, with 11 bases of the junction left unmatched.

The rearrangement joins TRBV2 to TRBJ1-3; no firm D call. Germline CDR1 is SNHLY and CDR2 is FYNNEI. Trimming stripped 4 bases from V and 4 bases from J, with 14 bases between. The CDR3 extends over 15 amino acids. CDR3 in amino acids: CASSVSAGIGNTIYF. The CDR3 bases are TGTGCCAGCAGTGTTAGTGCAGGTATAGGAAACACCATATATTTT.

This clone has a single count. The rearrangement uses TRBV4-1 and TRBJ2-2; 10 bases match TRBD2. Germline CDR1 reads MGHRA; CDR2 reads YSYEKL. This CDR3 comprises 17 residues. V gave up 0 bases and J gave up 7 bases; unmatched junction bases: 8. CDR3 DNA: TGCGCCAGCAGCCAAGAAGCCAGCGGGGGGGCCCGCGGGGAGCTGTTTTTT. Translated, it gives CASSQEASGGARGELFF.